The clone carrying this T cell receptor (beta chain) was counted a few times. Its antigen is still unknown. It was into CD45RA+ naive and CD45RA-negative memory subsets that the CD4+ cells were split. This entry is derived from a study of shared clonotypes between healthy human individuals. Germline loops: CDR1 SEHNR, CDR2 FQNEAQ (reference sequence). CDR3 length: 16 amino acids. V dropped 4 bases and J dropped 7 bases, with 17 bases sitting between them. General study findings and limits: A generally larger estimated richness was seen in naive subsets than in memory subsets.

The authors ran the assay at deep level. Profiled with immunoSEQ multiplex PCR; TCRdb holds only in-frame clones, not every one. This table holds 2,500,000 or so clones, around 90% found once. The rearrangement joins TRBV7-9 to TRBJ1-6; D might be TRBD1 (5 bases). Sequencing was done on a sample of naive CD4+ T cells sorted from blood. Specified subset: CD45RA+ positively selected. This receptor was identified in a man between 18 and 35 years old in good health. The CDR3, as DNA: TGTGCCAGCAGCTCAGAAGAGGGGTTTAGGAATTCACCCCTCCACTTT. Protein product: CASSSEEGFRNSPLHF. Complete variable domain (other parts from reference TRBV7-9 and TRBJ1-6): DTGVSQNPRHKITKRGQNVTFRCDPISEHNRLYWYRQTLGQGPEFLTYFQNEAQLEKSRLLSDRFSAERPKGSFSTLEIQRTEQGDSAMYLCASSSEEGFRNSPLHFGNGTRLTVT.